These 20 T cell receptor beta chains came from one sample sequenced in a study of shared clonotypes between healthy human individuals. Repertoires were generated with immunoSEQ multiplex PCR, while TCRdb's copy carries only in-frame clones and drops some. The sample shows about 2.1 million clones, roughly 93% of them seen only once. Only CD45RO-negative cells positively selected for CCR7 counted as naive CD8 cells, so terminally differentiated effector memory CD45RA+ cells were excluded. Sequenced input: naive CD8+ T cells from PBMCs. The receptors stem from a man between 18 and 29 years old in good health. Some clones in this sample may be carry-over from other donors' samples.

This chain connects TRBV27 to TRBJ2-7, with D possibly matching TRBD2 (6 bases). Trimming removed 2 bases at V and 6 bases at J, with 11 bases between. Germline V gene lookup returns CDR1 MNHEY and CDR2 SMNVEV (reference sequence). The CDR3 contains 13 residues. As DNA, the CDR3 is TGTGCCAGCAGTTTACGACTAGGAGTCGAGCAGTACTTC. This codes for CASSLRLGVEQYF.

The V call is TRBV2, the J call TRBJ1-4; 7 bases map to TRBD1. Trimming took 5 bases from V and 5 from J; bases not matched to a gene: 14. The CDR3 runs 17 residues. In germline, CDR1 is SNHLY, CDR2 FYNNEI. CDR3 sequence: CASSLVAPTGLNEKLFF. The CDR3 DNA reads as TGTGCCAGCAGTTTGGTGGCCCCGACAGGGCTGAATGAAAAACTGTTTTTT.

This clone came up once. This sequence joins TRBV2 and TRBJ2-7; 8 nucleotides agree with TRBD1. Losses at the gene ends were 4 bases for V and 0 bases for J; bases not matched to a gene: 11. The CDR3 sequence is 17 residues long. The germline gives CDR1 SNHLY, CDR2 FYNNEI. CDR3 in amino acids: CASSVKSGQGSSYEQYF. CDR3 DNA: TGTGCCAGCAGTGTTAAAAGCGGACAGGGAAGCTCCTACGAGCAGTACTTC.

This clone was counted at least ten times. The same CDR3 arises from other DNA sequences in this sample as well. V and J are TRBV9 and TRBJ1-1, with D unresolved. Trimming shortened V by 3 bases and J by 1 base, and 7 bases separated the two germline ends. The CDR3 has 13 amino acids. CDR1 is SGDLS, CDR2 YYNGEE, per germline. The CDR3 loop is CASSGVENTEAFF. CDR3 bases: TGTGCCAGCAGCGGGGTAGAGAACACTGAAGCTTTCTTT.

The V call is TRBV13, the J call TRBJ2-7, with D perhaps TRBD2 (5 bases). The ends were cut back, 5 bases at V and 2 bases at J, with 7 bases in the middle. The CDR3 has 12 residues. CDR1 PRHDT and CDR2 FYEKMQ come from the germline V gene (reference sequence). The CDR3 is CASSQEAYEQYF. CDR3 nucleotide sequence: TGTGCCAGCAGCCAGGAGGCCTACGAGCAGTACTTC.

This clone has just one count. V is TRBV11-2 and J is TRBJ2-7; D gene unclear. The length of the CDR3 is 11 residues. With 5 bases removed from V and 7 bases from J, the gap between germline ends came to 9 bases. Germline values: CDR1 SGHAT, CDR2 FQNNGV. The CDR3 DNA sequence: TGTGCCAGCAGCCAATTCGGAGAGCAGTACTTC. It codes for CASSQFGEQYF.

The chain is built from TRBV15 and TRBJ2-6; 7 bases agree with TRBD1. Germline CDR1 and CDR2: LNHNV and YYDKDF (reference sequence). The ends lost 5 bases at V and 0 bases at J; junction bases unmatched: 10. The CDR3 is made up of 18 amino acids. CDR3 loop: CATSPQGTVYSGANVLTF. The CDR3 nucleotides read TGTGCCACCAGCCCCCAAGGGACAGTGTACTCTGGGGCCAACGTCCTGACTTTC.

V and J are TRBV7-2 and TRBJ1-5; perhaps TRBD1 as D (5 bases). Germline V lookup: CDR1 SGHTA, CDR2 FQGNSA. The V end was cut by 8 bases, the J end by 6 bases, with 14 bases between. This CDR3 is 13 amino acids long. CDR3 sequence (DNA): TGTGCCAGCGCTCAGGGAGGAGGTCAGCCCCAGCATTTT. Amino acids: CASAQGGGQPQHF.

The chain has TRBV7-9 and TRBJ2-1; D is unclear. Trimming removed 1 base from V and 4 bases from J, with 11 bases in between. This CDR3 comprises 15 residues. Germline lookup yields CDR1 SEHNR and CDR2 FQNEAQ (reference sequence). This chain's CDR3 is CASSLVTATYNEQFF. For the CDR3, the DNA is TGTGCCAGCAGCTTAGTAACAGCGACTTACAATGAGCAGTTCTTC. Filled out from reference TRBV7-9 and TRBJ2-1, the complete variable domain reads DTGVSQNPRHKITKRGQNVTFRCDPISEHNRLYWYRQTLGQGPEFLTYFQNEAQLEKSRLLSDRFSAERPKGSFSTLEIQRTEQGDSAMYLCASSLVTATYNEQFFGPGTRLTVL.

The rearrangement links TRBV7-9 to TRBJ2-1; TRBD1 aligns across 7 bases. This CDR3 is 13 amino acids long. Germline CDR1 reads SEHNR; CDR2 reads FQNEAQ (reference sequence). V shed 4 bases, J shed 10 bases, and the junction held 7 bases outside the gene matches. This CDR3 reads CASSSRQGKEQFF. DNA for the CDR3: TGTGCCAGCAGCTCCAGACAGGGAAAGGAGCAGTTCTTC.

The rearrangement joins TRBV7-9 to TRBJ2-1; D may be TRBD2 (6 bases). Per germline, CDR1 SEHNR and CDR2 FQNEAQ (reference sequence). This CDR3 region has 15 residues. The V end lost 3 bases, the J end lost 3 bases, and 12 bases lay between the germline ends. The CDR3 DNA is TGTGCCAGCAGCTTGAATAGCGGTGTCTACAATGAGCAGTTCTTC. Translation: CASSLNSGVYNEQFF.

On this clone: The sample carries other DNA sequences with the same CDR3. The V gene is TRBV27, the J gene TRBJ2-2, with a possible D match to TRBD2 (5 bases). This CDR3 contains 13 residues. CDR1 is MNHEY, CDR2 SMNVEV, per germline (reference sequence). The V and J ends lost 2 bases and 6 bases respectively, with 7 bases between them. This CDR3 is CASSLGGSGELFF. The CDR3 bases are TGTGCCAGCAGTTTAGGAGGTTCCGGGGAGCTGTTTTTT.

With regard to this clone: The germline gene is not matched at one end of the junction; a read error may be the cause. The chain combines TRBV7-8 with TRBJ1-5, with D hard to call. This CDR3 spans 12 amino acids. CDR1 SGHVS and CDR2 FQNEAQ come from the germline V gene. The CDR3 reads CASSSSYQPQHF. The CDR3 nucleotides are TGTGCCAGCAGCTCTAGCTATCAGCCCCAGCATTTT.

The chain uses TRBV7-3 and TRBJ2-1; D unresolved. Deletions cut 4 bases from V and 0 bases from J, with 10 bases between. This CDR3 is built from 15 residues. The germline CDR1 and CDR2 sequences are SGHTA and FQGTGA. CDR3 bases: TGTGCCAGCAGCTCCGGTTGGGGCTCCTACAATGAGCAGTTCTTC. Residues: CASSSGWGSYNEQFF.

This chain connects TRBV4-1 to TRBJ1-2; D not certain. Germline V gene sequence: CDR1 MGHRA, CDR2 YSYEKL. The ends were cut back, 0 bases at V and 7 bases at J, with 15 bases in the middle. This CDR3 contains 15 residues. DNA for the CDR3: TGCGCCAGCAGCCAAGAGAGGAGTCTACAAAGTGGCTACACCTTC. This sequence encodes CASSQERSLQSGYTF.

The rearrangement joins TRBV10-1 to TRBJ1-1; TRBD1 matches 8 bases. Germline CDR1 reads WNHNN; CDR2 reads SYGVQD (reference sequence). J was trimmed by 8 bases and V by 2 bases; bases with no gene match: 1. The CDR3 has 12 amino acids. CDR3 DNA sequence: TGCGCCAGCAGTGAGGCAGGGGGCGAAGCTTTCTTT. This translates into CASSEAGGEAFF.

The J gene is TRBJ2-7, the V gene TRBV19; possibly TRBD1 or TRBD2 for D (5 bases each). Germline V CDR1 and CDR2: LNHDA, SQIVND (reference sequence). CDR3 length: 16 amino acids. The V and J ends lost 4 bases and 4 bases respectively, with 20 bases between them. CDR3 coding DNA: TGTGCCAGTAGTAGCCGACGGGACGCAGGCTGGTACGAGCAGTACTTC. Its translation is CASSSRRDAGWYEQYF.

V usage is TRBV5-8 and J usage is TRBJ2-6; D remains unclear. Germline-derived CDR1 and CDR2 are SGHTS and YDEGEE. CDR3 size: 16 residues. The V and J ends lost 6 bases and 5 bases respectively, with 18 bases between them. CDR3 in amino acids: CASTRSTQSRANVLTF. The CDR3 DNA sequence: TGTGCCAGCACACGATCCACACAAAGTCGGGCCAACGTCCTGACTTTC.

This chain joins TRBV7-2 and TRBJ1-3; D may be TRBD1 (6 bases). V was shortened by 5 bases and J by 0 bases, with 20 bases between the two germline ends. The germline gives CDR1 SGHTA, CDR2 FQGNSA. The CDR3 has 18 residues. CDR3 loop: CASSLEWGAQASGNTIYF. Here the CDR3 DNA reads TGTGCCAGCAGCCTCGAATGGGGGGCGCAGGCCTCTGGAAACACCATATATTTT.

The chain uses TRBV11-2 and TRBJ1-5, with 8 bases matching TRBD1. The length of the CDR3 is 15 residues. Germline CDR1 and CDR2: SGHAT and FQNNGV. V was pared by 5 bases and J by 6 bases, with 9 bases of the junction left unmatched. CDR3 region: CASSIGQGIGQPQHF. The CDR3 DNA reads TGTGCCAGCAGCATAGGACAGGGAATCGGTCAGCCCCAGCATTTT.